This T cell receptor (beta chain) was captured by sequencing in a study of beta chain features in type 1 diabetes. On the study more broadly: Comparable age, gender and cell yields were observed in patients relative to healthy donors. Sorted cells examined across all samples numbered around 100 million. Overall study findings and caveats: The study found fewer insertions and more deletions at VDJ junctions in type 1 diabetes patients.

On this clone itself: The antigen is undetermined.

Naive, central memory, regulatory and stem cell-like memory cells within the CD4+ compartment were sorted using CD45RO/CCR7/CD25/CD127/CD95/CD27. The authors reverse transcribed all of the isolated RNA, so sequencing captured expressed TCRB transcripts. Measured with immunoSEQ multiplex PCR; TCRdb has only the in-frame clones, and not every one. The sample lists around 500,000 clones; over 10% were seen once. This CDR3 contains 17 residues. The chain couples TRBV21-1 to TRBJ2-5; TRBD1, the table's D call, was not compared with the DNA. TRBV21-1 is given as a pseudogene. The sequenced material came from naive CD4+ T cells from blood. The source of this sequence is a woman between 18 and 29 years old in good health. The CDR3 DNA reads TGTGCCAGCAGCACCCGACATTGGTGGACAGGCCCGGAGACCCAGTACTTC. The encoded protein is CASSTRHWWTGPETQYF.